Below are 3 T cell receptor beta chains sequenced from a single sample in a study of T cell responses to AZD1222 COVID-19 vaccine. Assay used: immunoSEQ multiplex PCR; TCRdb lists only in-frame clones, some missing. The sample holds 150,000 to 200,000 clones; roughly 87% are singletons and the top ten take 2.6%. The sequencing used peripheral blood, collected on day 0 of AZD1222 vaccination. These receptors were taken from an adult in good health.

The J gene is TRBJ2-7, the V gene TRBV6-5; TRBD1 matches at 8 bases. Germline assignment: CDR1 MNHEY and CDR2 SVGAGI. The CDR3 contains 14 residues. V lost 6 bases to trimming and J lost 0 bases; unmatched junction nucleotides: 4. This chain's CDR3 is CASRIGQGSYEQYF. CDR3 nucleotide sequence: TGTGCCAGCAGGATAGGACAGGGCTCCTACGAGCAGTACTTC.

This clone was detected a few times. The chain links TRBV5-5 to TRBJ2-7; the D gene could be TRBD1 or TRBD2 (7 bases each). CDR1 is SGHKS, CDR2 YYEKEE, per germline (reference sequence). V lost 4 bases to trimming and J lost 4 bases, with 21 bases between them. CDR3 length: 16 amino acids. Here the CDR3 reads CASSGETGRETYEQYF. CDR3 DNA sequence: TGTGCCAGCAGCGGTGAGACAGGGAGGGAAACTTACGAGCAGTACTTC.

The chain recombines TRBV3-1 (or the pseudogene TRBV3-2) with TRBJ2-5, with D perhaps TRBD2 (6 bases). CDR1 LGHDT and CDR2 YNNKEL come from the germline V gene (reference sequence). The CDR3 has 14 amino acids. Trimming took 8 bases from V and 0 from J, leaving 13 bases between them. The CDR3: CASSRRRDQETQYF. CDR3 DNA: TGTGCCAGCTCGCGGAGGAGGGACCAAGAGACCCAGTACTTC.